This T cell receptor beta chain was retrieved from a study of cytomegalovirus exposure and HLA in healthy donors. Study findings and constraints: Among the most significant clusters, several appeared linked to common viral pathogens in a later analysis.

V gave up 0 bases and J gave up 1 base; unmatched junction bases: 8. Germline V lookup: CDR1 LGHNA, CDR2 YSLEER. The CDR3 sequence is 17 residues long. On this clone: What it binds is unknown.

Both 60 Vbeta primers and 13 Jbeta primers went into the PCR. In the original analysis: Approximately 73 million unique TCR beta chains, roughly 10 million shared, were counted in a later analysis. The protocol was immunoSEQ multiplex PCR, while the TCRdb copy is restricted to in-frame clones and leaves out a portion. The V and J calls and clone size were taken over from that table, and D and trimming were inferred from the DNA. Among about 95,000 clones listed, over 60% were seen once. This chain uses TRBV4-3 with TRBJ2-7, with 8 bases aligning to TRBD2. This receptor was identified in a man between 25 and 39 years old in good health and CMV-seropositive. Sequencing input: PBMCs. The CDR3 coding sequence is TGCGCCAGCAGCCAAGATGGGCCCGGGGGGGCATCCTACGAGCAGTACTTC. This codes for CASSQDGPGGASYEQYF.